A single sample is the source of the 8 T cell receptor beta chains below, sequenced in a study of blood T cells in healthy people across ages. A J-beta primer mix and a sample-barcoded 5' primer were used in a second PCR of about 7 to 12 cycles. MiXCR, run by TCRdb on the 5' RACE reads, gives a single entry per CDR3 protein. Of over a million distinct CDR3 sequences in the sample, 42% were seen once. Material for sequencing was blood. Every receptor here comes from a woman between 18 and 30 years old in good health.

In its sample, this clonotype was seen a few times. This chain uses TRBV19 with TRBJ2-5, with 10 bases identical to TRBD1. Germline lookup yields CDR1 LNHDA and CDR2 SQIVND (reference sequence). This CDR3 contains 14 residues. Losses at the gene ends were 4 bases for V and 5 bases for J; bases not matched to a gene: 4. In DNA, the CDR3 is TGTGCCAGTAGTACCGGACAGGGGGGGGAGACCCAGTACTTC. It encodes CASSTGQGGETQYF.

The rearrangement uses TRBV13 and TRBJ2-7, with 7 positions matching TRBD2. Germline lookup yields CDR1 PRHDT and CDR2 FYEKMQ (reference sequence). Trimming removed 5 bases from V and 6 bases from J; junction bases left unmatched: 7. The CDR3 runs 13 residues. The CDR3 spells CASSTSGVGEQYF. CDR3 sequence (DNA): TGTGCCAGCAGCACCAGCGGGGTCGGCGAGCAGTACTTC.

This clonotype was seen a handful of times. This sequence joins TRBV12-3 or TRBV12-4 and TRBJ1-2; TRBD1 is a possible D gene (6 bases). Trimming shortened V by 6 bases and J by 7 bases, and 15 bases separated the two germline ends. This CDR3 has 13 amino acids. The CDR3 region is CASSPTGGFGYTF. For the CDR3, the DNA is TGTGCCAGCAGCCCGACGGGGGGCTTTGGCTACACCTTC.

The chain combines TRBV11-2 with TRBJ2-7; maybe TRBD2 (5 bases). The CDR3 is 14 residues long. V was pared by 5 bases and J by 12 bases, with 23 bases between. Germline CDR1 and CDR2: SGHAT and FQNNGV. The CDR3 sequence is CASSPPDDYSPSYF. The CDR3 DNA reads TGTGCCAGCAGCCCACCCGACGACTATTCCCCTTCGTACTTC.

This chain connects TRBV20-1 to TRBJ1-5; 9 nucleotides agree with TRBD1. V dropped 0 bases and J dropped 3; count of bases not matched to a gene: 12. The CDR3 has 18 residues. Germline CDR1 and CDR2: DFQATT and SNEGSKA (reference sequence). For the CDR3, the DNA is TGCAGTGCTAGAGAGAGAAGGACAGGGGTTTTGTCCAATCAGCCCCAGCATTTT. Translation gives CSARERRTGVLSNQPQHF.

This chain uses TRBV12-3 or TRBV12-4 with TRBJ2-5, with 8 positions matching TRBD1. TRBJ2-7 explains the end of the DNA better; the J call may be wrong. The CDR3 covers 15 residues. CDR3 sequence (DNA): TGTGCCAGCAGCCCACGGAGGACAGGGAAGGGCGAGCAGTACTTC. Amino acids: CASSPRRTGKGEQYF.

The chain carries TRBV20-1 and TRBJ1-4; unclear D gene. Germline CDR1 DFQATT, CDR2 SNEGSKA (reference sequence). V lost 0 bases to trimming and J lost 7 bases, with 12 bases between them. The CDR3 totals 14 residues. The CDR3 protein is CSARDPGTSEKLFF. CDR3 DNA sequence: TGCAGTGCTAGAGATCCGGGTACCAGTGAAAAACTGTTTTTT.

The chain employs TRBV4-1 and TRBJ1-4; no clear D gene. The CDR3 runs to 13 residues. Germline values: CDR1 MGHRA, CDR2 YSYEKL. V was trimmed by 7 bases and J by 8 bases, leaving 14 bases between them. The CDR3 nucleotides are TGCGCCAGCAAAAGCAGCCTGGCCGAAAAACTGTTTTTT. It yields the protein CASKSSLAEKLFF.